Listed below are T cell receptor beta chains from one sample, sequenced in a study of OX40 agonist ivuxolimab in advanced cancers. Some clones are missing from TCRdb's copy, which holds only in-frame ones; the method was immunoSEQ multiplex PCR. The sample contains approximately 10,000 clones, about three quarters of which appear only once. The input for sequencing was CD4+ or CD8+ T cells sorted from blood, taken in a trial of the OX40 agonist ivuxolimab. These receptors were obtained from an adult with an advanced solid tumor such as melanoma, head and neck, liver or kidney cancer. CDR3s include the opening cysteine and the closing phenylalanine or tryptophan.

>15|TRBV7-9|TRBJ2-5
CASMHSGTDQETQYF
>15|TRBV7-7|TRBJ2-5
CASSFSNGQGETQYF
>15|TRBV28|TRBJ2-3
CASSPPGPAPYTQYF
>14|TRBV9|TRBJ1-5
CASSSHGSQQPQHF
>15|TRBV7-6|TRBJ2-7
CASSPETGASYEQYF
>15|TRBV11-2|TRBJ2-2
CASSLMPGSSGELFF
>15|TRBV28|TRBJ2-1
CASSLFLAGHNEQFF
>15|TRBV4-1|TRBJ1-6
CASSLTRGGNSPLHF
>11|TRBV6-5|TRBJ2-7
CASTSGDEQYF
>15|TRBV6-6|TRBJ2-7
CASSYSEERGYEQYF
>17|TRBV6-1|TRBJ1-3
CASSESYRATSGNTIYF
>16|TRBV5-1|TRBJ2-3
CASSLEVLANTDTQYF
>14|TRBV9|TRBJ1-5
CASSQGSGSQPQHF
>17|TRBV7-2|TRBJ2-7
CASSRLSGGAVNGEQYF
>16|TRBV7-9|TRBJ2-1
CASSLDGRNSFNEQFF
>17|TRBV6-4|TRBJ2-3
CASSDSVGTPSTDTQYF
>15|TRBV7-8|TRBJ2-7
CASSLGRSGAYEQYF
>14|TRBV10-3|TRBJ2-5
CATTSGGAQETQYF
>13|TRBV5-6|TRBJ2-7
CASSLARSYEQYF
>15|TRBV28|TRBJ1-4
CASSLISDRGKKLFF
>16|TRBV7-9|TRBJ2-7
CASSFKRGPGSYEQYF
>14|TRBV7-9|TRBJ2-5
CASSARQLSETQYF
>15|TRBV19|TRBJ2-7
CASSIGTGGGYEQYF
>16|TRBV27|TRBJ2-3
CASIQLPGGGTDTQYF
>19|TRBV7-6|TRBJ2-1
CASSLAKRGGAVMLHEQFF
>13|TRBV7-9|TRBJ1-3
CASRPPFGNTIYF
>16|TRBV7-9|TRBJ2-2
CASSSRVGGATGELFF
>14|TRBV7-9|TRBJ2-1
CASTPGVLGNEQFF
>15|TRBV7-6|TRBJ1-2
CASSLEVRADYGYTF
>15|TRBV9|TRBJ2-7
CASSASQGRDYEQYF
>14|TRBV19|TRBJ2-3
CASARELGRDTQYF
>15|TRBV5-6|TRBJ2-7
CASSLGPQGPYEQYF
>15|TRBV28|TRBJ1-1
CATSSGVRRNTEAFF
>14|TRBV4-1|TRBJ2-5
CASSRSTGVETQYF
>16|TRBV15|TRBJ2-3
CATSRPRGSSTDTQYF
>14|TRBV11-2|TRBJ1-6
CASSSGILNSPLHF
>11|TRBV5-7|TRBJ2-7
CASMPGVEQYF
>17|TRBV9|TRBJ2-6
CASSVETTPSGANVLTF
>12|TRBV7-9|TRBJ2-7
CASSLLQGEQYF
>12|TRBV6-9|TRBJ2-3
CASGWNTDTQYF
>12|TRBV7-9|TRBJ2-7
CASSLDLAEQYF
>17|TRBV9|TRBJ2-2
CASSIPSKFTNTGELFF
>15|TRBV11-3|TRBJ2-5
CASSEPGQGQETQYF
>17|TRBV7-9|TRBJ1-2
CASSPPQGASLNYGYTF
>12|TRBV6-6|TRBJ2-3
CASIGETDTQYF
>17|TRBV5-1|TRBJ2-1
CATGRTSPVEGYNEQFF
>13|TRBV7-2|TRBJ2-4
CASSFGGGHIQYF
>12|TRBV5-4|TRBJ1-1
CASSLVSTEAFF
>17|TRBV7-9|TRBJ1-4
CASSATTVVSTNEKLFF
>15|TRBV7-9|TRBJ2-1
CASSSQGAQFNEQFF
>11|TRBV7-8|TRBJ1-2
CASPGTDGYTF
>15|TRBV9|TRBJ2-3
CASSVGSGGTDTQYF
>14|TRBV19|TRBJ2-7
CASRPGTGMDEQYF
>15|TRBV5-6|TRBJ2-5
CASSPRGGTQETQYF